This T cell receptor beta chain emerged from a study of T cells expressing NK-cell markers. TCRdb re-called the 5' RACE reads, yielding one record per CDR3 amino acid sequence without DNA. The repertoire table contains about 3,400 distinct CDR3 sequences. Germline V gene data show CDR1 as MNHEY and CDR2 as SMNVEV (reference sequence). The CDR3 has 16 amino acids. The rearrangement joins TRBV27 to TRBJ2-2; TCRdb selects TRBD2, and the lack of DNA leaves this call unchecked. The sequence came from a man aged 18 to 69 in good health. The source material was blood T cells: a sorted CD56 or NKG2C T cell subset, CD4+ or CD8+ T cells, or bulk PBMC T cells (not recorded which). CDR3 region: CASSLSLRPNTGELFF.